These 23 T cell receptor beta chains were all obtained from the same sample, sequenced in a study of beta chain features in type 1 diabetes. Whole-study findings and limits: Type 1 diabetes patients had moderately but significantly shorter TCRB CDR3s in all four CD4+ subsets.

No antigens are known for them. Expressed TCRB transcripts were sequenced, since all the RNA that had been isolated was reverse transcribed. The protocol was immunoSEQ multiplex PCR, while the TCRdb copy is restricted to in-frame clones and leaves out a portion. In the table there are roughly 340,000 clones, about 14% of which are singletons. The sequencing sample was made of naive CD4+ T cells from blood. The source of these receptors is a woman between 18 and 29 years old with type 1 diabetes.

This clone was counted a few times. CDR3 region: CASSFDKETQYF. CDR3 sequence (DNA): TGTGCCAGCAGCTTCGACAAAGAGACCCAGTACTTC. V usage is TRBV7-8 and J usage is TRBJ2-5; no clear D gene. Trimming pared 3 bases from V and 3 bases from J, leaving 5 bases between. Germline V gene sequence: CDR1 SGHVS, CDR2 FQNEAQ. This CDR3 comprises 12 residues.

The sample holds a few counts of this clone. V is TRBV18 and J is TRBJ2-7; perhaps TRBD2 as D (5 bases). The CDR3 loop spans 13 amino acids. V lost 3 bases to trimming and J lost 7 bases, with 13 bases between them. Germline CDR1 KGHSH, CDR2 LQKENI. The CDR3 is CASSPGLDGEQYF. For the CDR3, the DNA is TGTGCCAGCTCACCTGGACTTGATGGGGAGCAGTACTTC.

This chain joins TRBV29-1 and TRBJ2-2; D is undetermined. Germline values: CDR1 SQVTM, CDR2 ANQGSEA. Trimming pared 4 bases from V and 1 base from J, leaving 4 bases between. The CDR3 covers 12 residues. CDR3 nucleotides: TGCAGCGTTGGGCTGAACACCGGGGAGCTGTTTTTT. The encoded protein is CSVGLNTGELFF.

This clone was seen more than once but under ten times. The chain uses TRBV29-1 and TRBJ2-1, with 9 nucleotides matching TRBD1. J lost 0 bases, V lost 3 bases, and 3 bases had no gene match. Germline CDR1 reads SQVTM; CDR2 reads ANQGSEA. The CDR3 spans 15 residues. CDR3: CSVEGDRASYNEQFF. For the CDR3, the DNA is TGCAGCGTTGAGGGGGACAGGGCCTCCTACAATGAGCAGTTCTTC.

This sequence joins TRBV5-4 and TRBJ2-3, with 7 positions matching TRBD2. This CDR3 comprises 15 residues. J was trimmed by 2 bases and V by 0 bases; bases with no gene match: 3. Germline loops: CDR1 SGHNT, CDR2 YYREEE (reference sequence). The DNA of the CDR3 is TGTGCCAGCAGCTTGGAGGGACTACTCACAGATACGCAGTATTTT. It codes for CASSLEGLLTDTQYF.

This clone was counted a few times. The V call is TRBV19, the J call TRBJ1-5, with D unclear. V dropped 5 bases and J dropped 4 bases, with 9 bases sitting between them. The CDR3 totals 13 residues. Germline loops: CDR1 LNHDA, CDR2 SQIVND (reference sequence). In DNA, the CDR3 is TGTGCCAGTAGTCCGTCGGGAAATCAGCCCCAGCATTTT. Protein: CASSPSGNQPQHF.

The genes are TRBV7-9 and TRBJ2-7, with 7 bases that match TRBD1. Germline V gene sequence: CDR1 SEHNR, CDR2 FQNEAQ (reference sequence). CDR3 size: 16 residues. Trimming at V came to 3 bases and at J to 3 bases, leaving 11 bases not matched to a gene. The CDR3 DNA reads TGTGCCAGCAGCTTGGGTTCGGGACAGTTGAGCTACGAGCAGTACGTC. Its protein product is CASSLGSGQLSYEQYV.

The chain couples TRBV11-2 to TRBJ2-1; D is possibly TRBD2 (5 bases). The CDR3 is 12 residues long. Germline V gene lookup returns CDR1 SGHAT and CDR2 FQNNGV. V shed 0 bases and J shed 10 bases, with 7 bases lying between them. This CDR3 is CASSLEGSEQFF. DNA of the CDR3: TGTGCCAGCAGCTTAGAGGGGAGCGAGCAGTTCTTC. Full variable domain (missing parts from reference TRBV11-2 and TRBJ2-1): EAGVAQSPRYKIIEKRQSVAFWCNPISGHATLYWYQQILGQGPKLLIQFQNNGVVDDSQLPKDRFSAERLKGVDSTLKIQPAKLEDSAVYLCASSLEGSEQFFGPGTRLTVL.

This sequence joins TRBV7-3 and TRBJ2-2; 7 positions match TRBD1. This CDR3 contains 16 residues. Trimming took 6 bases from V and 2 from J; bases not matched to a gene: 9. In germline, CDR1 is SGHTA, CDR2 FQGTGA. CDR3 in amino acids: CASSEFGQVNTGELFF. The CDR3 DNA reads TGTGCCAGCAGTGAGTTCGGACAGGTTAACACCGGGGAGCTGTTTTTT.

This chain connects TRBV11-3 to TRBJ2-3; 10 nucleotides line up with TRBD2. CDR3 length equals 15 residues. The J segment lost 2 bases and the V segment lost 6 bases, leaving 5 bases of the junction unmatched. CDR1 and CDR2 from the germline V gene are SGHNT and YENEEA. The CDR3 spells CASSDLAGATDTQYF. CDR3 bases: TGTGCCAGCAGTGATCTAGCGGGGGCCACAGATACGCAGTATTTT.

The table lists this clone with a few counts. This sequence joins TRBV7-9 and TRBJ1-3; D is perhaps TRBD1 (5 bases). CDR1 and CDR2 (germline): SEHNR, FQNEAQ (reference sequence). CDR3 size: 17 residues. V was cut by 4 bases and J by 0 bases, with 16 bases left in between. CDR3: CASSSTRTRTSGNTIYF. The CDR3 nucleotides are TGTGCCAGCAGCTCGACGCGGACACGAACCTCTGGAAACACCATATATTTT.

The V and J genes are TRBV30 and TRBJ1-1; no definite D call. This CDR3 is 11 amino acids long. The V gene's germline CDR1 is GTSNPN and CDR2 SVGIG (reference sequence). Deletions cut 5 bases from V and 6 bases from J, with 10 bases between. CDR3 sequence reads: CAWHGYAEAFF. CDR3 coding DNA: TGTGCCTGGCACGGGTACGCTGAAGCTTTCTTT.

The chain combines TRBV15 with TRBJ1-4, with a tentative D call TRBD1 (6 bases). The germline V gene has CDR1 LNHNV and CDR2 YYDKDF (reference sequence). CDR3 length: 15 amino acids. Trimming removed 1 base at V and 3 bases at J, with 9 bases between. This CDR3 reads CATSRVGGSNEKLFF. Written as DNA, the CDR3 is TGTGCCACCAGCAGAGTTGGGGGCTCTAATGAAAAACTGTTTTTT.

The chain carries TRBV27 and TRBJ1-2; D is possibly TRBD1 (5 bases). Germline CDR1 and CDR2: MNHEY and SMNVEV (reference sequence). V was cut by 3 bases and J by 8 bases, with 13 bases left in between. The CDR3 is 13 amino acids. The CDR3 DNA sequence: TGTGCCAGCAGTTTGTATCAGGGTGGGGGCTACACCTTC. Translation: CASSLYQGGGYTF.

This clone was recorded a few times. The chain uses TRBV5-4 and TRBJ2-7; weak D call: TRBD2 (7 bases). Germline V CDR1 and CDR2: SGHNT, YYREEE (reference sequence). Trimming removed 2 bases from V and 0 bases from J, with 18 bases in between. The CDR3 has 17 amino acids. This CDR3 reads CASSFSWGRESSYEQYV. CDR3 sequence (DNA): TGTGCCAGCAGCTTCTCGTGGGGGCGGGAGAGCTCCTACGAGCAGTACGTC.

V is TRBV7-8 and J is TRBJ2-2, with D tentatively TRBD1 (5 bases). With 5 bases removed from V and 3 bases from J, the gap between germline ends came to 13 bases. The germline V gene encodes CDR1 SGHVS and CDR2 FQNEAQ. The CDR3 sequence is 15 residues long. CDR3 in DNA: TGTGCCAGCAGCCCCAGGGCGGTTGACACCGGGGAGCTGTTTTTT. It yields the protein CASSPRAVDTGELFF.

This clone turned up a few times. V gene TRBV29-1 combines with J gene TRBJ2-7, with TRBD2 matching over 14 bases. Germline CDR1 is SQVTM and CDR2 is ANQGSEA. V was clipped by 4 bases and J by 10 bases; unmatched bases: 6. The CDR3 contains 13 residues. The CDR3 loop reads CSVGGGTSGSQYF. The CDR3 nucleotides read TGCAGCGTTGGCGGAGGGACTAGCGGGAGTCAGTACTTC.

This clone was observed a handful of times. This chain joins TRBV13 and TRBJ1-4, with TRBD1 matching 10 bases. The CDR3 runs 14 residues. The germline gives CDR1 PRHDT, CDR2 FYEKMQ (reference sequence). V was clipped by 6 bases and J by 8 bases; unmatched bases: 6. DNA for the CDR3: TGTGCCAGCAGTCAGACAGGGGGCGCCGAAAAACTGTTTTTT. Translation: CASSQTGGAEKLFF.

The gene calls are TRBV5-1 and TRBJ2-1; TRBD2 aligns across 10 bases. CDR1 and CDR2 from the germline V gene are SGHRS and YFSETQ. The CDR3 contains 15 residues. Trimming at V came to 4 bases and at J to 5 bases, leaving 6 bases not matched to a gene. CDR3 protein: CASSTLAGVNNEQFF. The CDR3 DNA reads TGCGCCAGCAGCACTCTAGCGGGAGTAAACAATGAGCAGTTCTTC.

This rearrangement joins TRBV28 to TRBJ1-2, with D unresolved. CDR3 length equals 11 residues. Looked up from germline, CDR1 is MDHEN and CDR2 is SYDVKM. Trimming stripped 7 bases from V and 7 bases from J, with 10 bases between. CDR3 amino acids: CASTSPGGYTF. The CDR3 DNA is TGTGCCAGCACCTCCCCAGGTGGCTACACCTTC.

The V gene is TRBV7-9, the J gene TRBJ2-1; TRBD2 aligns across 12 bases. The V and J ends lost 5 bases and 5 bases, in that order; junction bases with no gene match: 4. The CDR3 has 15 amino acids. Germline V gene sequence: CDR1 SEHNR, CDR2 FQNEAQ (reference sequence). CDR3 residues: CASSRGLAGNNEQFF. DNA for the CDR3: TGTGCCAGCAGCCGCGGACTAGCGGGGAACAATGAGCAGTTCTTC.

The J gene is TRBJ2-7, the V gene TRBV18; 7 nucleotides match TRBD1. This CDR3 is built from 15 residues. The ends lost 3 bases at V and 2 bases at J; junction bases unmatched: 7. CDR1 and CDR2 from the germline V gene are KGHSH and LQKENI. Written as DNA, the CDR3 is TGTGCCAGCTCACCCAACCGGGACAGTCCCTACGAGCAGTACGTC. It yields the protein CASSPNRDSPYEQYV.

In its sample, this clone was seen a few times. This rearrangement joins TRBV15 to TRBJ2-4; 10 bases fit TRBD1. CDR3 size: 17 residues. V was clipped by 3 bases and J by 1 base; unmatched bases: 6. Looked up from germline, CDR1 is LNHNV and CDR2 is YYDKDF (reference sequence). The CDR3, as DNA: TGTGCCACCAGCAGCCCGGGACAGGGGTTGGCCAAAAACATTCAGTACTTC. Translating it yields CATSSPGQGLAKNIQYF.